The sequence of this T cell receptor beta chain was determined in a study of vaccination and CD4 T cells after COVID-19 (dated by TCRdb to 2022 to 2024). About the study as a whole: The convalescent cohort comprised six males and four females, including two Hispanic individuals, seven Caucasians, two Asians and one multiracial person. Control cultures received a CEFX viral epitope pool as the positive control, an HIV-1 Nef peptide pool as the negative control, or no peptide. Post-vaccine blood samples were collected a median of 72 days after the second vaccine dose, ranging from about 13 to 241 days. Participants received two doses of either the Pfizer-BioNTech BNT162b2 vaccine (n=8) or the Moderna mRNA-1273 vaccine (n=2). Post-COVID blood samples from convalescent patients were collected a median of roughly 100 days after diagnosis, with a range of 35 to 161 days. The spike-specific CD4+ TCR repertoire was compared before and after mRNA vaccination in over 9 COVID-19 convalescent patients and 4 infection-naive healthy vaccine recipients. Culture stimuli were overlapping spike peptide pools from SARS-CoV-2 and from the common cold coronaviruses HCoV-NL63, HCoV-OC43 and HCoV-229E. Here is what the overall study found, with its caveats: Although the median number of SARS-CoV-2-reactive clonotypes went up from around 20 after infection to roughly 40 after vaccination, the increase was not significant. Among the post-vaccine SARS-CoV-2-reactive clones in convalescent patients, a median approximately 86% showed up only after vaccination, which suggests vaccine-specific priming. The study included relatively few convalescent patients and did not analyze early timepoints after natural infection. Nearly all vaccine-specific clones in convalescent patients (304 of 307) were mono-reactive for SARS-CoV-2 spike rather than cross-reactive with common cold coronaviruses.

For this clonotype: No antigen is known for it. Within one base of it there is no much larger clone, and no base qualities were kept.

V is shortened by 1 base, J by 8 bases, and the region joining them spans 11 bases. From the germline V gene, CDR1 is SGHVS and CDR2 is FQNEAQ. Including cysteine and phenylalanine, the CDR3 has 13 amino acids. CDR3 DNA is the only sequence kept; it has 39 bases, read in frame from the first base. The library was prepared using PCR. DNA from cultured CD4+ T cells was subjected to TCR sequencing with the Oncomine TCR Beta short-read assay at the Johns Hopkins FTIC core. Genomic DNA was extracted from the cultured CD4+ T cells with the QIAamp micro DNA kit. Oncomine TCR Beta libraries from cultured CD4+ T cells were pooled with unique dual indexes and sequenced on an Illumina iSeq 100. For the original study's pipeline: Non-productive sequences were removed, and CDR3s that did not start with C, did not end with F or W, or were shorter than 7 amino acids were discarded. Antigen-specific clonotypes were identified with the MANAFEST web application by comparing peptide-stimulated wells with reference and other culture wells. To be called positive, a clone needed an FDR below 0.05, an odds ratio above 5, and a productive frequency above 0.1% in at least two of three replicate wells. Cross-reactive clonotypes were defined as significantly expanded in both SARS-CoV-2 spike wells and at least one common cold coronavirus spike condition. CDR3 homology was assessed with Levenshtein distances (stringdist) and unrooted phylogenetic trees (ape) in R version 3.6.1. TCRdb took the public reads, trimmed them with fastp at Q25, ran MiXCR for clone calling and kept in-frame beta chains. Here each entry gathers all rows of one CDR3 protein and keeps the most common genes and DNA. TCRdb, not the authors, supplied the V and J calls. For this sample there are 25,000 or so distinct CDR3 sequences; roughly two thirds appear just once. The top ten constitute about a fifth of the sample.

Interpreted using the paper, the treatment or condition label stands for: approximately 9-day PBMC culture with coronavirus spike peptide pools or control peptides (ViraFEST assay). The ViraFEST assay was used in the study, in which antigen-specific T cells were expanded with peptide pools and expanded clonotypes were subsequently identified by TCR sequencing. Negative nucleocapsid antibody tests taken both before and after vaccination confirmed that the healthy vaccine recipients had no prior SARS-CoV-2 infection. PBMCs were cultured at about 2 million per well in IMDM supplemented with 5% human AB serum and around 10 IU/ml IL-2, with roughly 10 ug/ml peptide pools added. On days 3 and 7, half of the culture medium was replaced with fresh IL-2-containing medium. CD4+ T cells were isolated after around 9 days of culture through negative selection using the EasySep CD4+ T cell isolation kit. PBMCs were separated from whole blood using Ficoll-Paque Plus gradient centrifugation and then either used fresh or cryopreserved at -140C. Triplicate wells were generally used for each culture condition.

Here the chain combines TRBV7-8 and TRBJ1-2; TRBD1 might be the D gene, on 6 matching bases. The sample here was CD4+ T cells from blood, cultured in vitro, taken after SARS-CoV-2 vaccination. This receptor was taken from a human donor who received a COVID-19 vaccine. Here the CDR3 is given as CASSLVGGAGYTF. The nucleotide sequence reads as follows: TGTGCCAGCAGCTTAGTGGGGGGCGCAGGCTACACCTTC.